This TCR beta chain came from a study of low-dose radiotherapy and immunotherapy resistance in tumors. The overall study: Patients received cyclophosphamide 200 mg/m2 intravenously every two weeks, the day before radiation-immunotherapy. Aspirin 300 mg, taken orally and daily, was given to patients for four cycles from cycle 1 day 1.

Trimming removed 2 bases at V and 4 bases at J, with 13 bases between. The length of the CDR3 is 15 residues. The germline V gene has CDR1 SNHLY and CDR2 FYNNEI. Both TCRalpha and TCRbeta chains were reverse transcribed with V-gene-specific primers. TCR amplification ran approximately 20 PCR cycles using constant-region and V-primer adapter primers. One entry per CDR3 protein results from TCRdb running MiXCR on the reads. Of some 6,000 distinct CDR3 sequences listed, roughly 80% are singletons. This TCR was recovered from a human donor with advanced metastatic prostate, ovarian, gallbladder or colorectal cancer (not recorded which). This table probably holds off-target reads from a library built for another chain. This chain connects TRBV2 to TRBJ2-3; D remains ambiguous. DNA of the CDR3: TGTGCCAGCAGTGAACCCCCGGTCTCGGCAGATACGCAGTATTTT. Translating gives CASSEPPVSADTQYF.